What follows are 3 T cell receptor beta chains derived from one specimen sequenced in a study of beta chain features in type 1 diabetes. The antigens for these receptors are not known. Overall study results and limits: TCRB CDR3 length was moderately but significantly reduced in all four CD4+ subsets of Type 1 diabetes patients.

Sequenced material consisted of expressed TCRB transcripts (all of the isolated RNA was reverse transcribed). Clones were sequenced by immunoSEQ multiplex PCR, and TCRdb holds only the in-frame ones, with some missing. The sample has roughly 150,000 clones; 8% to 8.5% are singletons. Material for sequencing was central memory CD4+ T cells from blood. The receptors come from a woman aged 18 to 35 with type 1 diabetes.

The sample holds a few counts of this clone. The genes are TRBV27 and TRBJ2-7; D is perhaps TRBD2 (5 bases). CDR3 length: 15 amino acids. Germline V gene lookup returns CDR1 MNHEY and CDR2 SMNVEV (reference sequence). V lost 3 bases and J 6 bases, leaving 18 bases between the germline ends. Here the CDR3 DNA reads TGTGCCAGCAGTTTCTCCGCTGGGAGCGGACGCGAGCAGTACTTC. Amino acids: CASSFSAGSGREQYF.

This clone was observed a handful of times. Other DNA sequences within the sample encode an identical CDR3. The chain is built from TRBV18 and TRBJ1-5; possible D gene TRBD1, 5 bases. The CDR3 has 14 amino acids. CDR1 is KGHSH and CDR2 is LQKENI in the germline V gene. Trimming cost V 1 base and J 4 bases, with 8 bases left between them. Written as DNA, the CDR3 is TGTGCCAGCTCACCACGCCAGGGTAATCAGCCCCAGCATTTT. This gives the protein CASSPRQGNQPQHF.

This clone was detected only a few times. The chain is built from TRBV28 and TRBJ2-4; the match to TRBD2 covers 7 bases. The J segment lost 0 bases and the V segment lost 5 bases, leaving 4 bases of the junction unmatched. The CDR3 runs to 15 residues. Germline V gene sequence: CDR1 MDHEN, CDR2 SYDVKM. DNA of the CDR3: TGTGCCAGCAGTACAGCGGGGTTAGCCAAAAACATTCAGTACTTC. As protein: CASSTAGLAKNIQYF. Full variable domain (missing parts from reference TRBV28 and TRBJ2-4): DVKVTQSSRYLVKRTGEKVFLECVQDMDHENMFWYRQDPGLGLRLIYFSYDVKMKEKGDIPEGYSVSREKKERFSLILESASTNQTSMYLCASSTAGLAKNIQYFGAGTRLSVL.